Given below is one T cell receptor (beta chain) in context. Its specificity is not known. These data belong to a study of T cell responses to AZD1222 COVID-19 vaccine. Findings and limits, study-wide: Among AZD1222 vaccinees, only 5 to 7 were seropositive at baseline. None of the repertoires were sampled until the peak T cell response had passed. Among the donors, most were white British and more were female, and clonal diversity was possibly underestimated. Increases in Spike-specific TCR breadth and depth were seen after two AZD1222 doses.

Trimming took 3 bases from V and 0 from J; bases not matched to a gene: 12. The CDR3 is 19 residues long. Per germline, CDR1 SGHAT and CDR2 FQNNGV. Generated by immunoSEQ multiplex PCR, the TCRdb table keeps only in-frame clones and is missing some. The sample shows about 150,000 clones, 75% to 95% of them seen only once. The clonotype originates from an adult in good health. The material was peripheral blood, obtained on day 0 of MenACWY control vaccination. This chain connects TRBV11-2 to TRBJ2-2, with 8 nucleotides matching TRBD2. Here the CDR3 reads CASSFLAELAETNTGELFF. The CDR3 DNA follows: TGTGCCAGCAGCTTTCTTGCGGAACTAGCGGAGACGAACACCGGGGAGCTGTTTTTT.